What follows are 20 T cell receptor beta chains derived from one specimen sequenced in a study of blood T cell repertoires in COVID-19. The method was immunoSEQ multiplex PCR; TCRdb's version includes in-frame clones alone and lacks a portion of them. This sample has about 230,000 clones, with 80% to 85% found just once. Specimen: peripheral blood. These receptors were collected from a man in his forties with acute or convalescent COVID-19.

The chain employs TRBV5-1 and TRBJ2-5, with 11 nucleotides matching TRBD2. The germline gives CDR1 SGHRS, CDR2 YFSETQ. This CDR3 has 15 residues. The J segment lost 5 bases and the V segment lost 3 bases, leaving 6 bases of the junction unmatched. The CDR3 DNA follows: TGCGCCAGCAGCTCCGGGACTAGCGGTGTTGAGACCCAGTACTTC. Translated, it gives CASSSGTSGVETQYF.

The chain carries TRBV10-3 and TRBJ2-3; TRBD2 might be the D (6 bases). The CDR3 has 15 amino acids. Germline V gene data show CDR1 as ENHRY and CDR2 as SYGVKD. The V end lost 7 bases, the J end lost 6 bases, and 20 bases lay between the germline ends. The CDR3 region is CAINAGPRSRDTQYF. In DNA form, the CDR3 reads TGTGCCATCAACGCGGGACCCCGATCCCGCGATACGCAGTATTTT.

V and J are TRBV5-6 and TRBJ2-7; TRBD2 is a possible D gene (5 bases). Germline-derived CDR1 and CDR2 are SGHDT and YYEEEE. The CDR3 length is 13 residues. The V end lost 0 bases, the J end lost 3 bases, and 7 bases lay between the germline ends. This CDR3 is CASSLGGYYEQYF. The DNA of the CDR3 is TGTGCCAGCAGCTTGGGAGGGTACTACGAGCAGTACTTC.

The chain links TRBV3-1 (or the pseudogene TRBV3-2) to TRBJ2-1; no clear D gene. The CDR3 loop spans 16 amino acids. The V gene lost 3 bases and the J gene lost 0 bases, with 12 bases spanning the gap. CDR1 and CDR2 from the germline V gene are LGHDT and YNNKEL (reference sequence). The CDR3 reads CASSQLWASSYNEQFF. Here the CDR3 DNA reads TGTGCCAGCAGCCAGCTCTGGGCGAGCTCCTACAATGAGCAGTTCTTC.

The V gene is TRBV4-1, the J gene TRBJ2-5; possible D gene TRBD1, 6 bases. The CDR3 has 15 amino acids. The V end was cut by 0 bases, the J end by 0 bases, with 8 bases between. Germline CDR1 is MGHRA and CDR2 is YSYEKL. CDR3 DNA: TGCGCCAGCAGCCAAGATCGGGACAACCAAGAGACCCAGTACTTC. It codes for CASSQDRDNQETQYF.

The chain uses TRBV27 and TRBJ2-5; 7 nucleotides line up with TRBD1. CDR3 length equals 14 residues. V lost 6 bases to trimming and J lost 2 bases; unmatched junction nucleotides: 6. Germline CDR1 is MNHEY and CDR2 is SMNVEV (reference sequence). The CDR3 DNA follows: TGTGCCAGCAGCACCAACAGGGGACAAGAGACCCAGTACTTC. Translated: CASSTNRGQETQYF.

This clone was seen a single time. Within the sample, other DNA sequences also encode this same CDR3. V is TRBV11-2 and J is TRBJ1-2; TRBD1 matches at 9 bases. The ends lost 4 bases at V and 4 bases at J; junction bases unmatched: 4. The CDR3 totals 14 residues. Germline-derived CDR1 and CDR2 are SGHAT and FQNNGV. The chain's CDR3 is CASSSPGQGYGYTF. The CDR3 nucleotides read TGTGCCAGCAGCTCACCGGGACAGGGCTATGGCTACACCTTC.

This chain connects TRBV24-1 to TRBJ2-1, with D perhaps TRBD1 (5 bases). In germline, CDR1 is KGHDR, CDR2 SFDVKD. The CDR3 length is 15 residues. V lost 2 bases and J lost 6, with 13 bases in between. CDR3 sequence: CATSDSRSRANEQFF. The DNA of the CDR3 is TGTGCCACCAGTGATTCCCGATCCAGGGCCAATGAGCAGTTCTTC.

The rearrangement links TRBV25-1 to TRBJ1-6; 7 nucleotides match TRBD1. This CDR3 is built from 15 residues. CDR1 is MGHDK and CDR2 is SYGVNS in the germline V gene. With 5 bases clipped from V and 3 bases from J, the junction kept 4 bases outside the gene matches. The DNA for the CDR3 is TGTGCCAGCAGTACCCCAGGGGGCTATAATTCACCCCTCCACTTT. Encoded protein: CASSTPGGYNSPLHF.

This clone was detected once. The chain recombines TRBV7-2 with TRBJ2-3; D perhaps matches TRBD2 (5 bases). Germline loops: CDR1 SGHTA, CDR2 FQGNSA. This CDR3 is built from 17 residues. The V end was cut by 3 bases, the J end by 1 base, with 17 bases between. The CDR3 loop is CASSFGVSRVGTDTQYF. In nucleotides, the CDR3 is TGTGCCAGCAGCTTTGGGGTATCGAGGGTTGGCACAGATACGCAGTATTTT. Supplemented by reference TRBV7-2 and TRBJ2-3, the full variable domain reads GAGVSQSPSNKVTEKGKDVELRCDPISGHTALYWYRQSLGQGLEFLIYFQGNSAPDKSGLPSDRFSAERTGGSVSTLTIQRTQQEDSAVYLCASSFGVSRVGTDTQYFGPGTRLTVL.

The V gene is TRBV30, the J gene TRBJ2-7; possibly TRBD2 for D (6 bases). Trimming removed 4 bases at V and 5 bases at J, with 21 bases between. The germline V gene has CDR1 GTSNPN and CDR2 SVGIG (reference sequence). This CDR3 has 15 residues. In nucleotides, the CDR3 is TGTGCCTGGAACCCAAAGCGAGCGGGTGACGACGAGCAGTACTTC. It is translated as CAWNPKRAGDDEQYF.

V gene TRBV4-1 combines with J gene TRBJ2-2; TRBD1 agrees at 7 bases. Germline loops: CDR1 MGHRA, CDR2 YSYEKL. The CDR3 is made up of 15 amino acids. J gave up 6 bases and V 0 bases, and 4 bases lay outside the gene matches. The CDR3 sequence is CASSQDPQGAGELFF. The CDR3 coding sequence is TGCGCCAGCAGCCAAGATCCGCAGGGGGCCGGGGAGCTGTTTTTT.

The chain combines TRBV12-3 or TRBV12-4 with TRBJ1-5, with a tentative D call TRBD1 (5 bases). The V gene lost 3 bases and the J gene lost 5 bases, with 8 bases spanning the gap. The CDR3 contains 13 residues. CDR3 residues: CASSFARDQPQHF. Written as DNA, the CDR3 is TGTGCCAGCAGTTTCGCCAGGGATCAGCCCCAGCATTTT.

This sequence joins TRBV5-5 and TRBJ2-5, with 9 nucleotides matching TRBD1. The CDR3 totals 15 residues. CDR1 and CDR2 (germline): SGHKS, YYEKEE (reference sequence). The junction had 5 bases not matched to a gene; V was cut back by 1 base and J by 4 bases. DNA for the CDR3: TGTGCCAGCAGCTTGAGAACAGGGGGCTTAGAGACCCAGTACTTC. This encodes CASSLRTGGLETQYF.

The chain employs TRBV10-3 and TRBJ2-5; 8 nucleotides align to TRBD1. V lost 2 bases, J lost 1 base, and 0 bases stayed unmatched. The V gene's germline CDR1 is ENHRY and CDR2 SYGVKD. This CDR3 contains 14 residues. CDR3 in DNA: TGTGCCATCAGTGAGGACAGGGGCCAAGAGACCCAGTACTTC. The encoded protein is CAISEDRGQETQYF.

The genes are TRBV7-2 and TRBJ2-7, with D possibly matching TRBD2 (7 bases). This CDR3 region has 14 residues. Trimming removed 2 bases from V and 2 bases from J, with 10 bases in between. Looked up from germline, CDR1 is SGHTA and CDR2 is FQGNSA. In nucleotides, the CDR3 is TGTGCCAGCAGCTTACCCGGGGGGCCCTACGAGCAGTACTTC. Translating it yields CASSLPGGPYEQYF.

This sequence joins TRBV3-1 (or the pseudogene TRBV3-2) and TRBJ2-3; D not resolved. Germline loops: CDR1 LGHDT, CDR2 YNNKEL (reference sequence). Trimming pared 0 bases from V and 5 bases from J, leaving 3 bases between. This CDR3 spans 12 amino acids. The CDR3 spells CASSQDIDTQYF. The CDR3 DNA is TGTGCCAGCAGCCAAGATATAGATACGCAGTATTTT.

Comments on this clone: The identical CDR3 is also encoded by other nucleotide sequences in the sample. V and J are TRBV7-2 and TRBJ1-1; 7 nucleotides agree with TRBD1. CDR1 is SGHTA, CDR2 FQGNSA, per germline. With 5 bases clipped from V and 2 bases from J, the junction kept 5 bases outside the gene matches. This CDR3 is built from 14 residues. The CDR3 DNA reads TGTGCCAGCAGCCTAAGGACAGGAAACACTGAAGCTTTCTTT. This translates into CASSLRTGNTEAFF.

Notes on this clone: The same CDR3 is also encoded by other DNA sequences in this sample. V and J are TRBV28 and TRBJ1-2; D is undetermined. Looked up from germline, CDR1 is MDHEN and CDR2 is SYDVKM. The CDR3 consists of 12 residues. V lost 3 bases and J lost 4, with 6 bases in between. The CDR3 protein is CASSLGSYGYTF. The CDR3 DNA follows: TGTGCCAGCAGTTTGGGGAGCTATGGCTACACCTTC.

V gene TRBV25-1 combines with J gene TRBJ1-1; perhaps TRBD1 as D (6 bases). The CDR3 loop spans 14 amino acids. CDR1 and CDR2 from the germline V gene are MGHDK and SYGVNS. The V end was cut by 1 base, the J end by 2 bases, with 8 bases between. The CDR3 loop is CASSESGANTEAFF. Written as DNA, the CDR3 is TGTGCCAGCAGTGAATCAGGGGCAAACACTGAAGCTTTCTTT. The variable domain in full, with the rest retrieved from reference TRBV25-1 and TRBJ1-1, is EADIYQTPRYLVIGTGKKITLECSQTMGHDKMYWYQQDPGMELHLIHYSYGVNSTEKGDLSSESTVSRIRTEHFPLTLESARPSHTSQYLCASSESGANTEAFFGQGTRLTVV.